The rows below give T cell receptor beta chains drawn from one sample of a study of cytomegalovirus exposure and HLA in healthy donors. Repertoires were generated with immunoSEQ multiplex PCR, while TCRdb's copy carries only in-frame clones and drops some. The sample has 150,000 to 200,000 clones; approximately 71% are singletons. Specimen: PBMCs. All receptors derive from a male donor in good health and CMV-seronegative. The CDR3 runs from the conserved cysteine through the conserved F or W. The order of the fields is D gene, clone size, J gene, V gene, CDR3 protein, CDR3 DNA. D genes are given only for firm matches. Expanded clones are given a class, and other clones once, few, many or no size at all.

D: TRBD2; size: -; J: TRBJ2-7; V: TRBV18; CDR3: CASSPGGVINEQYF; DNA: TGTGCCAGCTCCCCGGGAGGCGTAATCAACGAGCAGTACTTC
D: -; size: -; J: TRBJ2-2; V: TRBV6-6; CDR3: CASSSLGPAGELFF; DNA: TGTGCCAGCAGTTCCCTGGGGCCGGCCGGGGAGCTGTTTTTT
D: TRBD2; size: few; J: TRBJ2-4; V: TRBV11-2; CDR3: CASSPQLAGWIQYF; DNA: TGTGCCAGCAGCCCCCAACTAGCGGGGTGGATTCAGTACTTC
D: TRBD2; size: -; J: TRBJ2-3; V: TRBV7-3; CDR3: CASSLNPTEVAGLGSDTQYF; DNA: TGTGCCAGCAGCTTAAACCCGACCGAAGTAGCGGGATTGGGGTCAGATACGCAGTATTTT
D: TRBD2; size: -; J: TRBJ2-5; V: TRBV4-2; CDR3: CASSQEWTSGGGQETQYF; DNA: TGTGCCAGCAGCCAAGAGTGGACTAGCGGGGGGGGTCAAGAGACCCAGTACTTC
D: TRBD1; size: -; J: TRBJ2-3; V: TRBV5-4; CDR3: CATLFRGSTDTQYF; DNA: TGTGCCACCCTATTCAGGGGGAGTACAGATACGCAGTATTTT
D: TRBD1; size: -; J: TRBJ1-1; V: TRBV28; CDR3: CASRPVDRATEAFF; DNA: TGTGCCAGCAGACCCGTCGACAGGGCCACTGAAGCTTTCTTT
D: TRBD2; size: -; J: TRBJ2-1; V: TRBV5-1; CDR3: CASSLAAGGSYNEQFF; DNA: TGCGCCAGCAGCTTGGCAGCGGGAGGGAGCTACAATGAGCAGTTCTTC
D: TRBD1; size: -; J: TRBJ2-3; V: TRBV6-5; CDR3: CASSYGDRVTDTQYF; DNA: TGTGCCAGCAGTTACGGGGACAGGGTTACAGATACGCAGTATTTT
D: TRBD2; size: -; J: TRBJ2-1; V: TRBV18; CDR3: CASSPSGLAGGLDEQFF; DNA: TGTGCCAGCTCACCAAGCGGACTAGCGGGGGGGCTGGATGAGCAGTTCTTC
D: -; size: -; J: TRBJ1-1; V: TRBV5-1; CDR3: CASSLMGGRTNTEAFF; DNA: TGCGCCAGCAGCTTGATGGGGGGGAGGACGAACACTGAAGCTTTCTTT
D: -; size: -; J: TRBJ1-4; V: TRBV19; CDR3: CASSIPGTAGEKLFF; DNA: TGTGCCAGTAGTATCCCGGGGACTGCGGGTGAAAAACTGTTTTTT
D: -; size: -; J: TRBJ1-2; V: TRBV6-5; CDR3: CASRDKFYGYTF; DNA: TGTGCCAGCCGGGACAAGTTCTATGGCTACACCTTC
D: TRBD2; size: -; J: TRBJ2-4; V: TRBV7-2; CDR3: CASSLGYGGSNIQYF; DNA: TGTGCCAGCAGCTTAGGTTACGGCGGGAGTAACATTCAGTACTTC
D: -; size: -; J: TRBJ2-2; V: TRBV15; CDR3: CATSSRDSAGELFF; DNA: TGTGCCACCAGCAGCAGGGATTCGGCCGGGGAGCTGTTTTTT
D: TRBD1; size: -; J: TRBJ1-3; V: TRBV9; CDR3: CASSVGTGIGNTIYF; DNA: TGTGCCAGCAGCGTAGGGACAGGGATTGGAAACACCATATATTTT
D: TRBD2; size: -; J: TRBJ2-1; V: TRBV4-3; CDR3: CASSQDMLAGTSSYNEQFF; DNA: TGCGCCAGCAGCCAAGATATGCTAGCGGGGACGAGCTCCTACAATGAGCAGTTCTTC
D: TRBD1; size: -; J: TRBJ2-2; V: TRBV11-1; CDR3: CASSHQGQGALTGELFF; DNA: TGTGCCAGCAGCCATCAGGGGCAGGGGGCACTCACCGGGGAGCTGTTTTTT
D: -; size: -; J: TRBJ1-2; V: TRBV19; CDR3: CASSGAYGYTF; DNA: TGTGCCAGTAGTGGAGCTTATGGCTACACCTTC
D: TRBD1; size: -; J: TRBJ1-5; V: TRBV19; CDR3: CASGDRDRAQHF; DNA: TGTGCCAGTGGTGACAGGGATAGGGCCCAGCATTTT
D: TRBD1; size: -; J: TRBJ1-4; V: TRBV5-1; CDR3: CASSLYRGTNEKLFF; DNA: TGCGCCAGCAGCTTGTACAGGGGTACTAATGAAAAACTGTTTTTT
D: -; size: -; J: TRBJ1-1; V: TRBV18; CDR3: CASSPGGWGTEAFF; DNA: TGTGCCAGCTCACCCGGGGGGTGGGGCACTGAAGCTTTCTTT
D: -; size: few; J: TRBJ1-1; V: TRBV11-1; CDR3: CASSYGRGEAFF; DNA: TGTGCCAGCAGCTACGGACGGGGTGAAGCTTTCTTT
D: TRBD2; size: once; J: TRBJ2-5; V: TRBV23-1; CDR3: CASSPQGLAEQETQYF; DNA: TGCGCCAGCAGTCCGCAAGGGCTAGCGGAACAAGAGACCCAGTACTTC
D: TRBD1; size: -; J: TRBJ1-2; V: TRBV19; CDR3: CASSIGGTANYGYTF; DNA: TGTGCCAGTAGTATAGGCGGGACAGCTAACTATGGCTACACCTTC
D: -; size: -; J: TRBJ2-3; V: TRBV15; CDR3: CATSRALAKWGGTDTQYF; DNA: TGTGCCACCAGCAGAGCGCTCGCGAAATGGGGGGGCACAGATACGCAGTATTTT
D: TRBD1; size: -; J: TRBJ1-1; V: TRBV9; CDR3: CASSVRGDTEAFF; DNA: TGTGCCAGCAGCGTCAGGGGGGACACTGAAGCTTTCTTT
D: TRBD1; size: -; J: TRBJ1-1; V: TRBV6-1; CDR3: CASSGGGTVNTEAFF; DNA: TGTGCCAGCAGTGGAGGCGGGACAGTTAACACTGAAGCTTTCTTT
D: TRBD1; size: once; J: TRBJ1-5; V: TRBV15; CDR3: CATSREGQGNQPQHF; DNA: TGTGCCACCAGCAGAGAAGGACAGGGGAACCAGCCCCAGCATTTT
D: -; size: -; J: TRBJ1-2; V: TRBV29-1; CDR3: CSSRQQGASGYTF; DNA: TGCAGCTCCCGCCAACAGGGCGCAAGCGGCTACACCTTC
D: TRBD2; size: -; J: TRBJ2-7; V: TRBV15; CDR3: CATSRDPVRLAGGPREQYF; DNA: TGTGCCACCAGCAGAGATCCCGTCCGACTAGCGGGAGGGCCTAGGGAGCAGTACTTC
D: TRBD1; size: -; J: TRBJ1-1; V: TRBV27; CDR3: CASTSPGQGCEAFF; DNA: TGTGCCAGCACCTCCCCGGGACAGGGTTGCGAAGCTTTCTTT
D: -; size: -; J: TRBJ2-2; V: TRBV7-2; CDR3: CASSPQGGELFF; DNA: TGTGCCAGCAGCCCACAGGGCGGGGAGCTGTTTTTT
D: -; size: -; J: TRBJ1-5; V: TRBV6-5; CDR3: CASRFVGSNQPQHF; DNA: TGTGCCAGCAGATTTGTCGGTTCCAATCAGCCCCAGCATTTT
D: TRBD2; size: -; J: TRBJ2-1; V: TRBV4-1; CDR3: CASSLVAGGGQFF; DNA: TGCGCCTCCTCCCTAGTAGCGGGGGGCGGGCAGTTCTTC
D: TRBD1; size: -; J: TRBJ1-3; V: TRBV5-1; CDR3: CASSRTGEGDTIYF; DNA: TGCGCCAGCAGCCGGACAGGGGAAGGAGACACCATATATTTT
D: TRBD2; size: few; J: TRBJ2-1; V: TRBV14; CDR3: CASSQVLSGGANEQFF; DNA: TGTGCCAGCAGCCAAGTCCTTAGCGGGGGGGCCAATGAGCAGTTCTTC
D: TRBD2; size: few; J: TRBJ2-7; V: TRBV5-1; CDR3: CASREGSSYEQYF; DNA: TGCGCCAGCCGGGAGGGAAGCTCCTACGAGCAGTACTTC
D: TRBD2; size: -; J: TRBJ2-4; V: TRBV18; CDR3: CASSRDSGSGILLAKNIQYF; DNA: TGTGCCAGCTCTCGCGACTCGGGTAGCGGGATTCTCCTGGCCAAAAACATTCAGTACTTC
D: TRBD1; size: -; J: TRBJ2-3; V: TRBV5-8; CDR3: CASSLGKDRGTDTQYF; DNA: TGTGCCAGCAGCTTGGGAAAGGACAGGGGGACAGATACGCAGTATTTT
D: TRBD2; size: -; J: TRBJ2-1; V: TRBV9; CDR3: CASSVPPGGSRNEQFF; DNA: TGTGCCAGCAGCGTCCCCCCCGGCGGGAGTCGAAATGAGCAGTTCTTC
D: TRBD1; size: once; J: TRBJ1-2; V: TRBV7-9; CDR3: CASSLSGQGLGGYTF; DNA: TGTGCCAGCAGCCTGTCGGGACAGGGGCTAGGTGGCTACACCTTC
D: -; size: -; J: TRBJ1-2; V: TRBV6-5; CDR3: CASSYRGGFYGYTF; DNA: TGTGCCAGCAGTTACAGGGGTGGGTTCTATGGCTACACCTTC
D: TRBD1; size: -; J: TRBJ2-2; V: TRBV2; CDR3: CASSKGTGGTNTGELFF; DNA: TGTGCCAGCAGTAAGGGAACAGGGGGTACGAACACCGGGGAGCTGTTTTTT
D: -; size: -; J: TRBJ2-3; V: TRBV4-3; CDR3: CASSQEVVAEGPTDTQYF; DNA: TGCGCCAGCAGCCAAGAAGTTGTGGCGGAAGGCCCCACAGATACGCAGTATTTT
D: -; size: -; J: TRBJ2-2; V: TRBV5-4; CDR3: CASSLLGDTGELFF; DNA: TGTGCCAGCAGCTTACTAGGTGACACCGGGGAGCTGTTTTTT
D: -; size: -; J: TRBJ1-2; V: TRBV18; CDR3: CASSPRVNRDPREGYTF; DNA: TGTGCCAGCTCACCACGCGTAAACAGGGACCCTAGGGAAGGCTACACCTTC
D: TRBD2; size: few; J: TRBJ2-7; V: TRBV30; CDR3: CAWNRLAGGPNEQYF; DNA: TGTGCCTGGAACCGTCTAGCGGGAGGGCCAAACGAGCAGTACTTC
D: -; size: -; J: TRBJ2-7; V: TRBV28; CDR3: CAFGGAPLGEQYF; DNA: TGTGCCTTTGGAGGGGCACCTCTGGGGGAGCAGTACTTC
D: -; size: -; J: TRBJ2-7; V: TRBV27; CDR3: CASSFGYEQYF; DNA: TGTGCCAGCAGTTTCGGCTACGAGCAGTACTTC
D: -; size: few; J: TRBJ2-3; V: TRBV9; CDR3: CASSVGPQYTDTQYF; DNA: TGTGCCAGCAGCGTAGGGCCGCAGTACACAGATACGCAGTATTTT
D: TRBD1; size: -; J: TRBJ2-7; V: TRBV19; CDR3: CASSRQGNYEQYF; DNA: TGTGCCAGTAGCCGACAGGGGAATTACGAGCAGTACTTC
D: -; size: -; J: TRBJ2-1; V: TRBV28; CDR3: CASSGSASSYNEQFF; DNA: TGTGCCAGCAGTGGTAGCGCAAGCTCCTACAATGAGCAGTTCTTC